This T cell receptor (beta chain) was found in a study of spatial heterogeneity in lung cancer. Looking at the study overall: An average of more than ten raw reads was observed per unique TCR and UMI combination.

Time point here: blood at routine non-recurrence follow-up after resection. Whole RNA, isolated from tumor, nontumor lung or frozen PBMC, was sequenced without prior sorting. This CDR3 comprises 21 residues. V dropped 0 bases and J dropped 1 base, with 28 bases sitting between them. Germline CDR1 MNHNY, CDR2 SVGAGI (reference sequence). This clonotype has just a few counts. One entry per CDR3 protein, called by TCRdb with MiXCR from the 5' RACE reads. There are around 30,000 distinct CDR3 sequences in the sample; roughly 5.6% occur only once, and around a fifth lies in the top ten. The receptor was derived from a male donor with early-stage non-small cell lung cancer. V and J are TRBV6-6 and TRBJ2-7; a possible D gene is TRBD2 (5 bases). The specimen comprised PBMCs, sampled at follow-up. The CDR3 region has the DNA TGTGCCAGCAGTTACTCTCGGAACAGCGCCAGACCTCCACTAGGTTCCTACGAGCAGTACGTC. The encoded protein is CASSYSRNSARPPLGSYEQYV.